Sequencing of this T cell receptor beta chain was carried out in a study of cytomegalovirus exposure and HLA in healthy donors. Study overall: Around 79 million unique TCRs, all from HLA-typed donors, were included in an early release of the data. Findings of the study overall: Later findings reportedly placed an Asian-associated ancestry cluster below the approximately 650-donor mean for N-insertions. Per a prior analysis, the majority of TCR beta V segments were productive roughly 87% or roughly 30% of the time.

This clone was seen more than once but under ten times. The antigen remains undetermined. This CDR3 is built from 15 residues. Germline-derived CDR1 and CDR2 are MNHNS and SASEGT. This PCR relied on a set of 60 Vbeta primers and 13 Jbeta primers. Only in-frame clones appear in the TCRdb table, and some are missing; sequencing was by immunoSEQ multiplex PCR. Counted here are tens of thousands of clones, 60% to 70% occurring once; the ten biggest clones make up 6% to 6.5%. What was sequenced was PBMCs. The chain links TRBV6-1 to TRBJ2-5; possibly TRBD2 for D (6 bases). The J call is in doubt because the DNA end fits TRBJ2-7 better. The TCR sequence derives from a woman aged 25 to 39 in good health and CMV-seronegative. In DNA form, the CDR3 reads TGTGCCAGCAGGGACACTAGCACTCTCAGCTACGAGCAGTACTTC. Its protein is CASRDTSTLSYEQYF.